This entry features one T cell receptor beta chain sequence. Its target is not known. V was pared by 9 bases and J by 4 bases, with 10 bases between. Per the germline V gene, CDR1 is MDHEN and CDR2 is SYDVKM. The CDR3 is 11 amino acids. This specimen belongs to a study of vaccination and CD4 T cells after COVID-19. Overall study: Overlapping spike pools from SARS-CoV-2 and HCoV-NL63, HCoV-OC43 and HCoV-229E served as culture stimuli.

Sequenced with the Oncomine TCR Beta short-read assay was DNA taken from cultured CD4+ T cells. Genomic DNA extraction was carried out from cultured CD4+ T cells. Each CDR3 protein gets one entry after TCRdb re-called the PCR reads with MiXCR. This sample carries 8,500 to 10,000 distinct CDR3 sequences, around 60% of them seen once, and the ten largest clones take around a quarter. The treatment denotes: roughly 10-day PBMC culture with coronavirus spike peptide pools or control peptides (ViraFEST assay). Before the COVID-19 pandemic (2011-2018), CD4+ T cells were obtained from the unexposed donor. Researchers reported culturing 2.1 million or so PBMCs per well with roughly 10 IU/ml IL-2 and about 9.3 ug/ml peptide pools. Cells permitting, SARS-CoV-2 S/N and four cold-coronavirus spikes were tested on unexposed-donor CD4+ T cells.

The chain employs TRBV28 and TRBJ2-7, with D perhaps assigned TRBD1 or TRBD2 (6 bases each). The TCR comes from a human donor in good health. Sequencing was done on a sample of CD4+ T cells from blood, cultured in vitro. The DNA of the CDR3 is TGTGCCAGTAGGGGGGCGTACGAGCAGTACTTC. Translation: CASRGAYEQYF.